What follows are 24 T cell receptor beta chains derived from one specimen sequenced in a study of shared clonotypes between healthy human individuals. TCRdb's copy holds only in-frame clones and misses some; the assay was immunoSEQ multiplex PCR. The sample has roughly 640,000 clones, under 80% seen once; the top ten hold 1.7%. Sequencing was done on a sample of memory CD4+ T cells sorted from blood. Subset in this sample: CD45RA-negative fraction. The receptors shown here come from a woman under 40 in good health.

The V call is TRBV19, the J call TRBJ2-4; D is ambiguous. This CDR3 contains 15 residues. Trimming took 5 bases from V and 1 from J, leaving 12 bases between them. CDR1 is LNHDA and CDR2 is SQIVND in the germline V gene (reference sequence). The CDR3 bases are TGTGCCAGTAGTGGACGTCACATGGCCAAAAACATTCAGTACTTC. Residues: CASSGRHMAKNIQYF.

CDR3: CATSNRRQGHEQYF. DNA for the CDR3: TGTGCCACCAGCAATAGGAGACAGGGACACGAGCAGTACTTC. This chain connects TRBV15 to TRBJ2-7, with 7 positions matching TRBD1. Looked up from germline, CDR1 is LNHNV and CDR2 is YYDKDF (reference sequence). Unmatched junction bases numbered 8, after V lost 4 bases and J lost 5 bases. CDR3 length: 14 residues.

This chain uses TRBV28 with TRBJ1-5; the match to TRBD1 covers 9 bases. CDR1 is MDHEN, CDR2 SYDVKM, per germline. This CDR3 is 14 amino acids long. V lost 10 bases to trimming and J lost 6 bases; unmatched junction nucleotides: 10. Here the CDR3 DNA reads TGTGCCATCCCAAACAGGGGGCCGGGTCAGCCCCAGCATTTT. Its protein is CAIPNRGPGQPQHF.

This chain uses TRBV28 with TRBJ2-7; 7 positions match TRBD2. V was pared by 5 bases and J by 7 bases, with 8 bases of the junction left unmatched. Germline assignment: CDR1 MDHEN and CDR2 SYDVKM. The CDR3 spans 13 residues. The CDR3 loop is CASSLAAGGEQYF. The CDR3 DNA sequence: TGTGCCAGCAGTCTAGCGGCTGGGGGGGAGCAGTACTTC. Filled out from reference TRBV28 and TRBJ2-7, the complete variable domain reads DVKVTQSSRYLVKRTGEKVFLECVQDMDHENMFWYRQDPGLGLRLIYFSYDVKMKEKGDIPEGYSVSREKKERFSLILESASTNQTSMYLCASSLAAGGEQYFGPGTRLTVT.

The sample holds a few counts of this clone. The genes are TRBV28 and TRBJ2-7, with TRBD2 matching 9 bases. There are 15 residues in the CDR3. Trimming took 8 bases from V and 0 from J; bases not matched to a gene: 8. Germline values: CDR1 MDHEN, CDR2 SYDVKM. CDR3 protein: CASAGGDENSYEQYF. CDR3 DNA sequence: TGTGCCAGCGCGGGGGGGGATGAAAACTCCTACGAGCAGTACTTC. The full variable domain, its missing parts supplied by reference TRBV28 and TRBJ2-7, is DVKVTQSSRYLVKRTGEKVFLECVQDMDHENMFWYRQDPGLGLRLIYFSYDVKMKEKGDIPEGYSVSREKKERFSLILESASTNQTSMYLCASAGGDENSYEQYFGPGTRLTVT.

This chain uses TRBV7-2 with TRBJ2-1; 7 nucleotides line up with TRBD2. The germline V gene encodes CDR1 SGHTA and CDR2 FQGNSA. J gave up 3 bases and V 1 base, and 3 bases lay outside the gene matches. The CDR3 loop spans 15 amino acids. CDR3 region: CASSLGLANYNEQFF. DNA for the CDR3: TGTGCCAGCAGCTTAGGACTAGCCAACTACAATGAGCAGTTCTTC.

The CDR3 sequence is CGTSGMSNNEQFF. DNA of the CDR3: TGTGGGACTAGCGGGATGTCGAACAATGAGCAGTTCTTC. The chain combines TRBV19 with TRBJ2-1; 12 bases fit TRBD2. The CDR3 contains 13 residues. CDR1 LNHDA and CDR2 SQIVND come from the germline V gene (reference sequence).

With regard to this clone: Other DNA sequences in the same sample also yield this CDR3. The chain links TRBV7-9 to TRBJ2-5; D perhaps matches TRBD2 (5 bases). Trimming took off 3 bases at V and 1 base at J, with 6 bases between the two ends. CDR3 length: 13 residues. Per germline, CDR1 SEHNR and CDR2 FQNEAQ (reference sequence). CDR3 region: CASSLEAQETQYF. CDR3 in DNA: TGTGCCAGCAGCTTGGAGGCCCAAGAGACCCAGTACTTC.

This chain uses TRBV9 with TRBJ2-2; the match to TRBD2 covers 7 bases. Germline CDR1 reads SGDLS; CDR2 reads YYNGEE. CDR3 length: 18 residues. The ends lost 0 bases at V and 4 bases at J; junction bases unmatched: 12. CDR3 region: CASSVDLAGTAVTGELFF. The CDR3 coding sequence is TGTGCCAGCAGCGTAGACTTAGCGGGCACGGCGGTCACCGGGGAGCTGTTTTTT.

V gene TRBV5-1 combines with J gene TRBJ2-1, with 14 bases lining up with TRBD2. J lost 4 bases, V lost 3 bases, and 3 bases had no gene match. The CDR3 sequence is 16 residues long. The germline V gene has CDR1 SGHRS and CDR2 YFSETQ. This chain's CDR3 is CASSWGLAGDYNEQFF. The CDR3 nucleotides read TGCGCCAGCAGCTGGGGACTAGCGGGGGATTACAATGAGCAGTTCTTC.

The V gene is TRBV7-3, the J gene TRBJ2-3, with TRBD1 as a possible D gene (5 bases). The germline V gene has CDR1 SGHTA and CDR2 FQGTGA. Deletions cut 2 bases from V and 4 bases from J, with 13 bases between. The CDR3 totals 15 residues. CDR3 coding DNA: TGTGCCAGCAGCTTAGACTTCACAGGTGCAGATACGCAGTATTTT. It encodes CASSLDFTGADTQYF.

The V call is TRBV5-1, the J call TRBJ2-7, with D tentatively TRBD1 or TRBD2 (5 bases each). The CDR3 is 14 residues long. V lost 4 bases, J lost 0 bases, and 11 bases lay in between. Per germline, CDR1 SGHRS and CDR2 YFSETQ. DNA of the CDR3: TGCGCCAGCAGCCCGGGACCGAACTCCTACGAGCAGTACTTC. Protein product: CASSPGPNSYEQYF.

This clone was observed a handful of times. J is TRBJ2-5 and V is TRBV7-2; no reliable D call. Per germline, CDR1 SGHTA and CDR2 FQGNSA. V was pared by 3 bases and J by 5 bases, with 7 bases between. CDR3 length: 12 amino acids. CDR3 coding DNA: TGTGCCAGCAGCTTTAGATCGGAGACCCAGTACTTC. The encoded protein is CASSFRSETQYF.

The chain links TRBV11-2 to TRBJ2-3; weak D call: TRBD2 (5 bases). The germline CDR1 and CDR2 sequences are SGHAT and FQNNGV. CDR3 length: 14 residues. V was trimmed by 8 bases and J by 5 bases, leaving 17 bases between them. CDR3 DNA: TGTGCCAGCCGCAGAGGGCGAGGAGAAGATACGCAGTATTTT. The encoded protein is CASRRGRGEDTQYF.

The rearrangement joins TRBV6-6 to TRBJ2-7, with 13 bases matching TRBD2. This CDR3 is 15 amino acids long. The trim removed 4 bases at V and 2 bases at J, leaving 2 bases unmatched. Germline V gene data show CDR1 as MNHNY and CDR2 as SVGAGI (reference sequence). CDR3 nucleotides: TGTGCCAGCAGTTCCGGGACTAGCGGGACCTACGAGCAGTACTTC. Its protein product is CASSSGTSGTYEQYF.

V gene TRBV2 combines with J gene TRBJ1-2, with 10 bases matching TRBD1. Germline V gene sequence: CDR1 SNHLY, CDR2 FYNNEI. The J segment lost 6 bases and the V segment lost 6 bases, leaving 10 bases of the junction unmatched. The CDR3 covers 15 residues. The CDR3 DNA is TGTGCCAGCAGGGAGAGACAGGGGGCGACGAATGGCTACACCTTC. Its protein is CASRERQGATNGYTF.

Only a few counts were recorded for this clone. The V and J genes are TRBV28 and TRBJ2-3; D might be TRBD1 or TRBD2, each matching 5 bases. Per the germline V gene, CDR1 is MDHEN and CDR2 is SYDVKM. The CDR3 is 14 residues long. V lost 3 bases and J lost 6, with 13 bases in between. The CDR3 region has the DNA TGTGCCAGCAGTTTTAGGCTAGCAGGGGATACGCAGTATTTT. Translation gives CASSFRLAGDTQYF. Supplemented by reference TRBV28 and TRBJ2-3, the full variable domain reads DVKVTQSSRYLVKRTGEKVFLECVQDMDHENMFWYRQDPGLGLRLIYFSYDVKMKEKGDIPEGYSVSREKKERFSLILESASTNQTSMYLCASSFRLAGDTQYFGPGTRLTVL.

As for this clone: At one end, the junction sequence differs from germline, possibly due to a read error. The chain is built from TRBV5-1 and TRBJ2-2; D is ambiguous. CDR1 SGHRS and CDR2 YFSETQ come from the germline V gene. The CDR3 totals 13 residues. CDR3 DNA: TGCGCCAGCAGCTTGGCCAACAGCGGGGAGCTGTTTTTT. As protein: CASSLANSGELFF.

The table lists this clone with a few counts. J is TRBJ2-7 and V is TRBV27; a possible D gene is TRBD2 (6 bases). V lost 8 bases and J lost 1, with 18 bases in between. Germline CDR1 MNHEY, CDR2 SMNVEV (reference sequence). This CDR3 region has 15 residues. DNA of the CDR3: TGTGCCAGCGGGAGGCAGGGCACCTTATCCTACGAGCAGTACTTC. Translated: CASGRQGTLSYEQYF.

About this clone itself: In the same sample, other DNA sequences code for this CDR3. The chain carries TRBV19 and TRBJ2-3; TRBD2 agrees at 8 bases. Germline V CDR1 and CDR2: LNHDA, SQIVND (reference sequence). V trimming: 6 bases; J trimming: 0 bases; junction bases outside the gene matches: 2. This CDR3 region has 14 residues. The CDR3 region has the DNA TGTGCCAGTAGCACTAGCGGTAGCACAGATACGCAGTATTTT. Translating gives CASSTSGSTDTQYF.

This clone was observed a handful of times. J is TRBJ1-1 and V is TRBV28, with D unresolved. Germline V gives CDR1 MDHEN, CDR2 SYDVKM. V was cut by 2 bases and J by 6 bases, with 10 bases left in between. The CDR3 sequence is 13 residues long. The CDR3: CASSLVGLAEAFF. In DNA form, the CDR3 reads TGTGCCAGCAGTTTAGTAGGGTTGGCTGAAGCTTTCTTT. The complete variable domain, with remaining parts taken from reference TRBV28 and TRBJ1-1, reads DVKVTQSSRYLVKRTGEKVFLECVQDMDHENMFWYRQDPGLGLRLIYFSYDVKMKEKGDIPEGYSVSREKKERFSLILESASTNQTSMYLCASSLVGLAEAFFGQGTRLTVV.

As for this clone: One end of the junction does not line up with germline, which may come from a read error. J is TRBJ1-2 and V is TRBV5-1; 9 bases are shared with TRBD1. Germline CDR1 SGHRS, CDR2 YFSETQ. The CDR3 extends over 13 amino acids. The CDR3 is CASKVDRDRAGSF. In nucleotides, the CDR3 is TGCGCCAGCAAGGTCGATCGGGACAGGGCTGGGTCCTTC.

This clone was counted ten times or more. V and J are TRBV19 and TRBJ2-7; TRBD1 matches 7 bases. The CDR3 is made up of 15 amino acids. Germline V gene data show CDR1 as LNHDA and CDR2 as SQIVND (reference sequence). V was clipped by 5 bases and J by 7 bases; unmatched bases: 14. CDR3 sequence reads: CASSVRDRSTGEQYF. Here the CDR3 DNA reads TGTGCCAGTAGTGTCCGGGACAGATCTACGGGAGAGCAGTACTTC.

The chain couples TRBV23-1 to TRBJ2-7; D perhaps matches TRBD2 (6 bases). TRBV23-1 is an ORF, with its function uncertain. The V end lost 2 bases, the J end lost 1 base, and 24 bases lay between the germline ends. This CDR3 comprises 19 residues. The CDR3 DNA reads TGCGCCAGCAGTCAAATAGGTAATTGGGAGGCGGAGGGGTCCTACGAGCAGTACTTC. It translates to CASSQIGNWEAEGSYEQYF.